The present T cell receptor beta chain was sequenced within a study of blood T cells in healthy people across ages. General study findings and limits: Versus aged donors, long-lived donors had higher diversity and more naive CD4+ cells.

V was clipped by 8 bases and J by 7 bases, with 12 bases between them. The CDR3 consists of 13 residues. Germline-derived CDR1 and CDR2 are MNHEY and SMNVEV (reference sequence). As to this clonotype: Antigen unknown.

The second PCR ran roughly 6 to 11 cycles with a sample-barcoded 5' primer and J-beta primers. Via MiXCR, TCRdb re-called the 5' RACE reads, giving one row per CDR3 protein. This sample has about 1 million distinct CDR3 sequences, with less than 50% found just once. Donation came from healthy Caucasian individuals in Russia who were aged 6 to 90. Per individual sample, total RNA of at least 5 micrograms was extracted. The sequencing sample was made of blood. The V call is TRBV27, the J call TRBJ1-6; D gene unclear. This TCR came from a woman in her sixties or seventies in good health. CDR3 sequence reads: CASFDGLNSPLHF. The CDR3, as DNA: TGTGCCAGCTTCGACGGTCTCAATTCACCCCTCCACTTT.